This TCR beta chain is drawn from a study of blood T cells in healthy people across ages. Study observations and caveats: It was not known whether donors were CMV positive (a possible confounder of expanded clonotype changes).

Primers used in a second PCR of about 6 to 11 cycles were a sample-barcoded 5' primer and a J-beta primer mix. All cDNA molecules were each tagged by a template-switch adaptor with 12 random nucleotides. TCRdb reprocessed the 5' RACE reads via MiXCR and lists one record per CDR3 protein. The sample lists 850,000 or so distinct CDR3 sequences, 25% to 35% seen once, with 15% to 20% in the top ten. A word on this clonotype: Its antigen is currently unknown. A clone one base away is much larger, so this may be a read error.

The CDR3 length is 14 residues. V lost 6 bases to trimming and J lost 6 bases, with 15 bases between them. From germline, CDR1 is MNHNS and CDR2 SASEGT. The chain couples TRBV6-1 to TRBJ2-1; weak D call: TRBD1 (6 bases). This TCR was sampled from a woman older than 75 in good health. The sequencing sample was made of blood. The CDR3 is CASRETGFSNEQFF. The CDR3 bases are TGTGCCAGCAGGGAAACAGGGTTCTCCAATGAGCAGTTCTTC.